The 24 T cell receptor beta chains reported below all come from one sample, sequenced in a study of prognosis after radiotherapy for stage I lung cancer. Amplicons of TCR beta CDR3 were generated from genomic DNA by two-round multiplex PCR. Gene-specific TRBV and TRBJ primers were used in PCR round one. One entry per CDR3 protein, called by TCRdb with MiXCR from the multiplex PCR reads. This table has more than 11,000 distinct CDR3 sequences, about 32% appearing once. The specimen was PBMCs, collected before or after stereotactic body radiation therapy (not recorded which). These receptor sequences come from a donor aged 50 or older with non-small cell lung cancer.

This clonotype is classed as medium-sized. The genes are TRBV27 and TRBJ1-6; no clear D. V was trimmed by 6 bases and J by 13 bases, leaving 19 bases between them. The germline gives CDR1 MNHEY, CDR2 SMNVEV (reference sequence). The CDR3 covers 14 residues. The CDR3 here is CASRSDTGWLPLHF. The CDR3 bases are TGTGCCAGCAGAAGTGACACCGGATGGCTCCCCCTCCACTTT.

This clonotype came up many times. V usage is TRBV5-5 and J usage is TRBJ1-5; D gene unclear. The CDR3 loop spans 15 amino acids. Germline V gene sequence: CDR1 SGHKS, CDR2 YYEKEE (reference sequence). Trimming removed 0 bases from V and 3 bases from J, with 10 bases in between. CDR3 loop: CASSLGGDFNQPQHF. The CDR3 DNA reads TGTGCCAGCAGCTTGGGAGGCGATTTCAATCAGCCCCAGCATTTT.

This clonotype rates as medium-sized. J is TRBJ2-1 and V is TRBV20-1; D might be TRBD2 (6 bases). CDR3 length equals 17 residues. The V end lost 0 bases, the J end lost 2 bases, and 17 bases lay between the germline ends. Germline V CDR1 and CDR2: DFQATT, SNEGSKA (reference sequence). CDR3: CSARDIKRRATYNEQFF. CDR3 coding DNA: TGCAGTGCTAGAGATATTAAGCGGAGGGCAACCTACAATGAGCAGTTCTTC.

This clonotype was picked up many times. The chain combines TRBV5-1 with TRBJ1-4; D is possibly TRBD1 (5 bases). V lost 3 bases and J lost 5, with 8 bases in between. Germline CDR1 SGHRS, CDR2 YFSETQ. CDR3 length: 13 residues. CDR3 DNA: TGCGCCAGCAGCTACGACAGAAATGAAAAACTGTTTTTT. It translates to CASSYDRNEKLFF.

This clonotype was detected many times. The chain couples TRBV5-1 to TRBJ2-7; a possible D gene is TRBD1 (5 bases). The germline V gene encodes CDR1 SGHRS and CDR2 YFSETQ. The length of the CDR3 is 16 residues. V lost 3 bases to trimming and J lost 3 bases, with 19 bases between them. The CDR3: CASSSHTDSSNYEQYF. For the CDR3, the DNA is TGCGCCAGCAGCTCACACACTGACAGTAGCAACTACGAGCAGTACTTC.

The J gene is TRBJ2-3, the V gene TRBV3-1; maybe TRBD2 (5 bases). CDR3 size: 13 residues. Per germline, CDR1 LGHDT and CDR2 YNNKEL (reference sequence). The CDR3: CDRSQVRAGTQYF. The CDR3 region has the DNA TGTGACAGAAGCCAAGTTCGGGCGGGTACGCAGTATTTT.

At least ten counts were recorded for this clonotype. The chain employs TRBV20-1 and TRBJ2-5; 7 bases align to TRBD2. V shed 3 bases, J shed 4 bases, and the junction held 11 bases outside the gene matches. CDR1 is DFQATT, CDR2 SNEGSKA, per germline (reference sequence). This CDR3 is 15 amino acids long. CDR3 loop: CSASPGGGGGETQYF. The CDR3 nucleotides are TGCAGTGCTAGTCCGGGTGGGGGGGGAGGAGAGACCCAGTACTTC.

This clonotype is termed medium-sized. The chain uses TRBV7-2 and TRBJ2-1; D remains ambiguous. Germline V lookup: CDR1 SGHTA, CDR2 FQGNSA. Trimming removed 4 bases at V and 9 bases at J, with 10 bases between. There are 12 residues in the CDR3. CDR3 in DNA: TGTGCCAGCAGCTACTGGGGTATTGAGCAGTTCTTC. Its translation: CASSYWGIEQFF. The full variable domain, in which reference TRBV7-2 and TRBJ2-1 provide the parts outside the CDR3, is GAGVSQSPSNKVTEKGKDVELRCDPISGHTALYWYRQSLGQGLEFLIYFQGNSAPDKSGLPSDRFSAERTGGSVSTLTIQRTQQEDSAVYLCASSYWGIEQFFGPGTRLTVL.

This clonotype was observed many times. V gene TRBV5-1 combines with J gene TRBJ2-3, with D unclear. The CDR3 extends over 16 amino acids. CDR1 and CDR2 (germline): SGHRS, YFSETQ. V was shortened by 3 bases and J by 0 bases, with 14 bases between the two germline ends. CDR3 DNA: TGCGCCAGCAGCTGGCCCGTGGTCGGGAGCACAGATACGCAGTATTTT. This translates into CASSWPVVGSTDTQYF.

This clonotype was seen repeatedly, ten times or more. V is TRBV9 and J is TRBJ2-6; TRBD2 matches at 7 bases. CDR1 is SGDLS and CDR2 is YYNGEE in the germline V gene. J was trimmed by 0 bases and V by 4 bases; bases with no gene match: 28. The CDR3 totals 24 residues. The CDR3 here is CASSIEGLYPLFIGENSGANVLTF. The DNA of the CDR3 is TGTGCCAGCAGCATAGAGGGACTATATCCCCTATTTATTGGGGAAAACTCTGGGGCCAACGTCCTGACTTTC.

V and J are TRBV28 and TRBJ2-1, with 8 bases lining up with TRBD2. The ends lost 2 bases at V and 4 bases at J; junction bases unmatched: 4. Germline lookup yields CDR1 MDHEN and CDR2 SYDVKM. CDR3 length equals 15 residues. CDR3: CASSLHQRGYNEQFF. The CDR3 coding sequence is TGTGCCAGCAGTTTACACCAGCGGGGGTACAATGAGCAGTTCTTC.

This clonotype is labeled medium-sized. The chain recombines TRBV2 with TRBJ1-6, with D possibly TRBD1 on 5 matching bases. V lost 9 bases and J lost 7, with 19 bases in between. The CDR3 loop spans 15 amino acids. CDR1 and CDR2 (germline): SNHLY, FYNNEI. The CDR3 here is CASRGGGARNSPLHF. CDR3 nucleotides: TGTGCCAGTCGGGGCGGAGGGGCGCGGAATTCACCCCTCCACTTT.

The chain recombines TRBV5-1 with TRBJ2-7, with 9 nucleotides matching TRBD2. CDR3 size: 18 residues. J lost 6 bases, V lost 3 bases, and 19 bases had no gene match. Germline V lookup: CDR1 SGHRS, CDR2 YFSETQ. The CDR3 loop reads CASSSRPGSGSPWVEQYF. CDR3 bases: TGCGCCAGCAGCTCCCGGCCCGGTAGCGGGAGCCCATGGGTCGAGCAGTACTTC.

This clonotype was picked up many times. The chain is built from TRBV29-1 and TRBJ2-5; TRBD2 matches at 13 bases. Trimming took 6 bases from V and 5 from J; bases not matched to a gene: 6. This CDR3 region has 14 residues. The V gene's germline CDR1 is SQVTM and CDR2 ANQGSEA. As DNA, the CDR3 is TGCAGCGTGCGACCGGGACTAGCGGGGGAGACCCAGTACTTC. As protein: CSVRPGLAGETQYF.

In this sample, this clonotype turned up many times. The J gene is TRBJ2-5, the V gene TRBV5-5; D is tentatively TRBD1 or TRBD2 (6 bases each). This CDR3 has 16 residues. CDR1 is SGHKS, CDR2 YYEKEE, per germline (reference sequence). Trimming took 0 bases from V and 4 from J, leaving 16 bases between them. The CDR3 nucleotides are TGTGCCAGCAGCTTGGAACGGGGGCGCGTTGGAGAGACCCAGTACTTC. Its protein product is CASSLERGRVGETQYF.

Concerning this clonotype itself: Since a far larger clone is one base different, this is likely a read error. The rearrangement links TRBV6-7 to TRBJ1-2, with D unresolved. TRBV6-7 is flagged as an ORF with uncertain function. Deletions cut 5 bases from V and 7 bases from J, with 11 bases between. This CDR3 has 12 amino acids. The CDR3 DNA reads as TGTGCCAGCAGTGATCCGATGGCTGGCTACACCTTC. Protein: CASSDPMAGYTF.

Ten or more counts support this clonotype. The V gene is TRBV2, the J gene TRBJ1-1, with D unclear. V was shortened by 5 bases and J by 0 bases, with 10 bases between the two germline ends. Looked up from germline, CDR1 is SNHLY and CDR2 is FYNNEI. This CDR3 contains 14 residues. DNA for the CDR3: TGTGCCAGCAGTAACCAAAGAATGAACACTGAAGCTTTCTTT. This sequence encodes CASSNQRMNTEAFF.

Relative to its sample, this clonotype is medium-sized. The V call is TRBV6-2 or TRBV6-3, the J call TRBJ2-3; no definite D call. In germline, CDR1 is MNHEY, CDR2 SVGEGT. The CDR3 contains 13 residues. V dropped 2 bases and J dropped 6 bases, with 9 bases sitting between them. The CDR3 sequence is CASSYGGFDTQYF. The CDR3 bases are TGTGCCAGCAGTTACGGTGGTTTTGATACGCAGTATTTT.

The chain combines TRBV9 with TRBJ2-1; D remains unclear. V lost 7 bases, J lost 3 bases, and 11 bases lay in between. The V gene's germline CDR1 is SGDLS and CDR2 YYNGEE. The CDR3 has 13 amino acids. DNA for the CDR3: TGTGCCAGCCTAGGTTCCAGCTACAATGAGCAGTTCTTC. Translation gives CASLGSSYNEQFF.

This clonotype was seen ten or more times. This chain joins TRBV9 and TRBJ2-3, with 13 bases identical to TRBD2. The length of the CDR3 is 16 residues. CDR1 is SGDLS, CDR2 YYNGEE, per germline. J lost 8 bases, V lost 3 bases, and 9 bases had no gene match. The CDR3, as DNA: TGTGCCAGCAGCGACTGGACTAGCGGGAGCATGGGTACGCAGTATTTT. This encodes CASSDWTSGSMGTQYF.

By share, this clonotype counts as medium-sized. V usage is TRBV6-1 and J usage is TRBJ2-7, with D possibly matching TRBD1 (7 bases). Germline CDR1 MNHNS, CDR2 SASEGT. The CDR3 covers 13 residues. Trimming removed 6 bases at V and 2 bases at J, with 11 bases between. CDR3 protein: CASRRDSTYEQYF. In DNA form, the CDR3 reads TGTGCCAGCAGGCGGGACAGCACCTACGAGCAGTACTTC.

This clonotype occurred many times. This chain links TRBV29-1 with TRBJ1-2; D perhaps matches TRBD1 (5 bases). This CDR3 contains 12 residues. V dropped 5 bases and J dropped 5 bases, with 12 bases sitting between them. Germline CDR1 and CDR2: SQVTM and ANQGSEA. The CDR3 bases are TGCAGCGTTCGGGACTTCGTTTATGGCTACACCTTC. Protein sequence: CSVRDFVYGYTF. Together with reference TRBV29-1 and TRBJ1-2, the CDR3 gives the full variable domain: SAVISQKPSRDICQRGTSLTIQCQVDSQVTMMFWYRQQPGQSLTLIATANQGSEATYESGFVIDKFPISRPNLTFSTLTVSNMSPEDSSIYLCSVRDFVYGYTFGSGTRLTVV.

Comments on this clonotype: A read error likely explains this, since a far larger clone differs by one base. This chain joins TRBV6-4 and TRBJ2-7; unclear D gene. This CDR3 is 14 amino acids long. Trimming took off 5 bases at V and 3 bases at J, with 14 bases between the two ends. Per the germline V gene, CDR1 is MRHNA and CDR2 is SNTAGT. This CDR3 reads CASSYVQVFYEQYF. In DNA form, the CDR3 reads TGTGCCAGCAGTTACGTCCAGGTCTTCTACGAGCAGTACTTC.

By share of the sample, this clonotype is medium-sized (0.01 to 0.1%). The chain is built from TRBV7-3 and TRBJ2-1, with 8 bases matching TRBD2. This CDR3 has 17 amino acids. In germline, CDR1 is SGHTA, CDR2 FQGTGA. Trimming at V came to 2 bases and at J to 0 bases, leaving 6 bases not matched to a gene. The CDR3, as DNA: TGTGCCAGCAGCTTAGGTCGGCTAGCGGGCTCCTACAATGAGCAGTTCTTC. Residues: CASSLGRLAGSYNEQFF.